This T cell receptor (beta chain) was profiled in a study of cytomegalovirus exposure and HLA in healthy donors. General study points: As was reported, the classifier diagnosed cytomegalovirus status with high specificity and sensitivity. Subsequent analysis revealed that first-cohort TCR clusters tended to co-occur in the 100 to 150 validation repertoires. Generally TCR sequences proved uncommon, though certain public TCRs appeared in numerous donors.

Some clones are missing from TCRdb's copy, which holds only in-frame ones; the method was immunoSEQ multiplex PCR. The sample holds under 150,000 clones, approximately 86% seen once. A remark on this clone: Its specificity is not known.

Germline V gives CDR1 LGHNT, CDR2 FRNRAP. Deletions cut 5 bases from V and 2 bases from J, with 4 bases between. The CDR3 covers 13 residues. The donors belonged to the roughly 120-subject validation cohort, separate from the approximately 700-subject first cohort. The V and J genes are TRBV12-5 and TRBJ2-6; D remains unclear. Source material: PBMCs. The TCR sequence derives from a man younger than 35 in good health and CMV-seropositive. The CDR3: CASGQAGANVLTF. The CDR3 nucleotides are TGTGCTAGTGGTCAGGCTGGGGCCAACGTCCTGACTTTC.